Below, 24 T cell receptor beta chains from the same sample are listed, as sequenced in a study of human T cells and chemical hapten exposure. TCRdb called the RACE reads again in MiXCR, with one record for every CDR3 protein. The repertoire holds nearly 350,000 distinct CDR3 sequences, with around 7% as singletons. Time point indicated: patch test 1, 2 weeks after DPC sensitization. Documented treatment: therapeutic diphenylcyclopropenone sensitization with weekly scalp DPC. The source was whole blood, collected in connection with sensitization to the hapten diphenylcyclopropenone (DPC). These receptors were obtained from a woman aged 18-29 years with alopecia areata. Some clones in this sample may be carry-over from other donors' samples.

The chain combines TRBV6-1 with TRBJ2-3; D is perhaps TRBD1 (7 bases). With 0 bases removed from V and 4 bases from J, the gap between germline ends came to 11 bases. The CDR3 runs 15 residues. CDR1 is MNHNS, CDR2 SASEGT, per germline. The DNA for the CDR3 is TGTGCCAGCAGTGAAGCGCTCAGGGGGGCAGATACGCAGTATTTT. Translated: CASSEALRGADTQYF.

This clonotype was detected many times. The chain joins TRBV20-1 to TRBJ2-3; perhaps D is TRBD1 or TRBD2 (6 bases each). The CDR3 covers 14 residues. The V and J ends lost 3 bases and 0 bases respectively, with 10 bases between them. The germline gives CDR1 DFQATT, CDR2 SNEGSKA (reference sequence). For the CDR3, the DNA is TGCAGTGCTAGGACGGGGGCCAGCACAGATACGCAGTATTTT. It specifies CSARTGASTDTQYF.

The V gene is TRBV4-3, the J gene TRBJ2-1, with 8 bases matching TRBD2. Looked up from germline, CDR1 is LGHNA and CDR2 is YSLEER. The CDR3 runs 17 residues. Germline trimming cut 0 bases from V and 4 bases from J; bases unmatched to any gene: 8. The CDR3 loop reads CASSQEWAGGFYNEQFF. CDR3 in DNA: TGCGCCAGCAGCCAAGAATGGGCGGGGGGCTTTTACAATGAGCAGTTCTTC.

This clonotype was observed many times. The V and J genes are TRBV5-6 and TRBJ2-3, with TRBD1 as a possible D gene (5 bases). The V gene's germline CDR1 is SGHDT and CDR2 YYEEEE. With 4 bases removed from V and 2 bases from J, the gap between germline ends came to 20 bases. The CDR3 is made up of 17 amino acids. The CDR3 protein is CASSPNWTRSLTDTQYF. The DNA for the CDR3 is TGTGCCAGCAGCCCGAACTGGACAAGGTCGCTCACAGATACGCAGTATTTT.

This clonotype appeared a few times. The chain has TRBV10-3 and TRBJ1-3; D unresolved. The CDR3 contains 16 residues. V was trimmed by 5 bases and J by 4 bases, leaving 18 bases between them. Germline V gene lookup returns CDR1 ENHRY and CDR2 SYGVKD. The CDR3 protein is CAISPRGQATGNTIYF. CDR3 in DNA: TGTGCCATCAGTCCCCGAGGTCAGGCGACGGGAAACACCATATATTTT.

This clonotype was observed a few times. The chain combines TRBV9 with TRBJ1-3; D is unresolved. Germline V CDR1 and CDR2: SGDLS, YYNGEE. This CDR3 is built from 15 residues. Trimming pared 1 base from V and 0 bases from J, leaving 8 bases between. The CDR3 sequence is CASSVMPDSGNTIYF. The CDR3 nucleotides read TGTGCCAGCAGCGTAATGCCGGACTCTGGAAACACCATATATTTT.

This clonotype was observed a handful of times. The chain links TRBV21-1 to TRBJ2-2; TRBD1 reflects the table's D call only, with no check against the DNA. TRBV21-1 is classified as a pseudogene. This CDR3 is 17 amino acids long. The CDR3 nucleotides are TGTGCCAGCACCTTTAAGTTACAGGGGGCGCGGACCGGGGAGCTGTTTTTT. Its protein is CASTFKLQGARTGELFF.

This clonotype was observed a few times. CDR3 residues: CASSPRQGAETEAFF. As DNA, the CDR3 is TGTGCCAGCAGCCCTCGACAGGGGGCTGAGACTGAAGCTTTCTTT. The chain carries TRBV7-8 and TRBJ1-1; 10 bases match TRBD1. Germline CDR1 is SGHVS and CDR2 is FQNEAQ. V was pared by 5 bases and J by 5 bases, with 8 bases of the junction left unmatched. The CDR3 spans 15 residues. Full variable domain (rest looked up from reference TRBV7-8 and TRBJ1-1): GAGVSQSPRYKVAKRGQDVALRCDPISGHVSLFWYQQALGQGPEFLTYFQNEAQLDKSGLPSDRFFAERPEGSVSTLKIQRTQQEDSAVYLCASSPRQGAETEAFFGQGTRLTVV.

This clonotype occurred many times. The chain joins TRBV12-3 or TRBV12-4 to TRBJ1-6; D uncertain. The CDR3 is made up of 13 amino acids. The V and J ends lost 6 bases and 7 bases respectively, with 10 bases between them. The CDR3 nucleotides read TGTGCCAGCAGGATAAACAGAAATTCACCCCTCCACTTT. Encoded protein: CASRINRNSPLHF.

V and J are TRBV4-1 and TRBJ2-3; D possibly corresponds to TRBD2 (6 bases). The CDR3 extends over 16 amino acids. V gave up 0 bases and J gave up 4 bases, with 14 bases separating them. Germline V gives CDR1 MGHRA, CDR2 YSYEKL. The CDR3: CASSQDAGGRADTQYF. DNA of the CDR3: TGCGCCAGCAGCCAAGATGCCGGGGGTAGGGCAGATACGCAGTATTTT.

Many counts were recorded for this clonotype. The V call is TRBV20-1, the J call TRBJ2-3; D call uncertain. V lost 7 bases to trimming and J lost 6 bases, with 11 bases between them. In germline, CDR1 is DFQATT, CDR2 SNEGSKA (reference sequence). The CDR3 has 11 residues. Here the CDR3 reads CSGEVQDTQYF. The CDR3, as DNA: TGCAGTGGGGAAGTCCAGGATACGCAGTATTTT.

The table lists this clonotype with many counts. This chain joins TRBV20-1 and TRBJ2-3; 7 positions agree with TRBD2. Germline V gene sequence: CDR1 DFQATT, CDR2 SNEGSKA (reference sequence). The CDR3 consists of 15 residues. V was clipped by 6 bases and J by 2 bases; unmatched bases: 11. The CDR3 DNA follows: TGCAGTGCAACCGGGACTAACATTGCCACAGATACGCAGTATTTT. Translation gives CSATGTNIATDTQYF.

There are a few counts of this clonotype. CDR3 amino acids: CASMTGRSSGANVLTF. The CDR3 nucleotides are TGTGCCAGCATGACGGGACGGAGCTCTGGGGCCAACGTCCTGACTTTC. V is TRBV6-2 or TRBV6-3 and J is TRBJ2-6, with D perhaps TRBD1 or TRBD2 (5 bases each). V was trimmed by 7 bases and J by 0 bases, leaving 13 bases between them. The CDR3 spans 16 residues. The germline CDR1 and CDR2 sequences are MNHEY and SVGEGT.

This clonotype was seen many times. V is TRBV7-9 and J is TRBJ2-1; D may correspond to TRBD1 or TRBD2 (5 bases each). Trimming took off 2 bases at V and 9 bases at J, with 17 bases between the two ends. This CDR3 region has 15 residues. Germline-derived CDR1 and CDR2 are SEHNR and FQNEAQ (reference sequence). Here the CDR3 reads CASSLLGTQLGEQFF. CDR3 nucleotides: TGTGCCAGCAGCTTATTGGGGACCCAGCTGGGTGAGCAGTTCTTC.

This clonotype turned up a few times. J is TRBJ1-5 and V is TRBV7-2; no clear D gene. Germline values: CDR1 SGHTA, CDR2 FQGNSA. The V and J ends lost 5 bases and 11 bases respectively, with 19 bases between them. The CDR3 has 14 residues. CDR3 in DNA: TGTGCCAGCAGCCGAAACGAGGCGGCGACGTCCCAGCATTTT. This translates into CASSRNEAATSQHF.

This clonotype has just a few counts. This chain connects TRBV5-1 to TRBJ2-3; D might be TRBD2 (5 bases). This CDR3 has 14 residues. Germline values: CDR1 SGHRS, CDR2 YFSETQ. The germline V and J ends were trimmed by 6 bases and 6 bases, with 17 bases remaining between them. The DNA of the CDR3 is TGCGCCAGCAACATAGGGCTAGGCGGGGATACGCAGTATTTT. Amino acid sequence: CASNIGLGGDTQYF.

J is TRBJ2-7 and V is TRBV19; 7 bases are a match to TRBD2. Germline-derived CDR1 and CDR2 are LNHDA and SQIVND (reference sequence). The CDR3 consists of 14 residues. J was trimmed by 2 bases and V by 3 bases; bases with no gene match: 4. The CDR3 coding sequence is TGTGCCAGTAGTATCGGGGGGAAACCCTACGAGCAGTACTTC. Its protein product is CASSIGGKPYEQYF.

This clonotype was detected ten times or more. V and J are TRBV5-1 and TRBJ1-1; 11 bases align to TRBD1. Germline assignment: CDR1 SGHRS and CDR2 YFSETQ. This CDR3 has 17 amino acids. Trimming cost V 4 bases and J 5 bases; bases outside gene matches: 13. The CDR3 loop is CASSPRTGGSRGTEAFF. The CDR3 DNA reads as TGCGCCAGCAGCCCGAGGACAGGGGGCTCCCGGGGGACTGAAGCTTTCTTT.

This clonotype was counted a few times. CDR3 protein: CASSGRLAGVDEQFF. The CDR3, as DNA: TGTGCCAGCAGTGGTAGACTAGCGGGGGTTGATGAGCAGTTCTTC. The chain combines TRBV6-1 with TRBJ2-1, with 12 positions matching TRBD2. This CDR3 has 15 amino acids. Germline V gene lookup returns CDR1 MNHNS and CDR2 SASEGT. The junction had 6 bases not matched to a gene; V was cut back by 4 bases and J by 8 bases.

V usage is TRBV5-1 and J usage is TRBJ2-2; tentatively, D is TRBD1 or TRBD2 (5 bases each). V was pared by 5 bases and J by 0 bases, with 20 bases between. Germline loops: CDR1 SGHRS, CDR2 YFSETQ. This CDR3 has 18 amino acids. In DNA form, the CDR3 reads TGCGCCAGCAGGAAAGGGAGTATGCAGGGATCGAACACCGGGGAGCTGTTTTTT. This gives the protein CASRKGSMQGSNTGELFF.

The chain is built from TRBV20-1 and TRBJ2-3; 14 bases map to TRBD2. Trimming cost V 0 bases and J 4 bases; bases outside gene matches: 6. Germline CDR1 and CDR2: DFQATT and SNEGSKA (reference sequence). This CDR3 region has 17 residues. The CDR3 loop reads CSARDPGLAGDPDTQYF. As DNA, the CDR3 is TGCAGTGCTAGAGATCCGGGACTAGCGGGGGACCCAGATACGCAGTATTTT.

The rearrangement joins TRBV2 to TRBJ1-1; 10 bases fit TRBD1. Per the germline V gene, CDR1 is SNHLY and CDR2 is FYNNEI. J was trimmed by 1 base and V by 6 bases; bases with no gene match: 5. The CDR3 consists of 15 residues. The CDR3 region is CASRTRTGGNTEAFF. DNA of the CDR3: TGTGCCAGCAGGACTAGGACAGGGGGGAACACTGAAGCTTTCTTT. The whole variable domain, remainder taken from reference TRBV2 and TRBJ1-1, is EPEVTQTPSHQVTQMGQEVILRCVPISNHLYFYWYRQILGQKVEFLVSFYNNEISEKSEIFDDQFSVERPDGSNFTLKIRSTKLEDSAMYFCASRTRTGGNTEAFFGQGTRLTVV.

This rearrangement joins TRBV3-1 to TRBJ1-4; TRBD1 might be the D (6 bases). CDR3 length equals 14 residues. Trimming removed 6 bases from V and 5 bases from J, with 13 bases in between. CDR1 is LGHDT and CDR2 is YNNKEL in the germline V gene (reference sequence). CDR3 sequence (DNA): TGTGCCAGCAGTCAACAGGGAGGGAATGAAAAACTGTTTTTT. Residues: CASSQQGGNEKLFF. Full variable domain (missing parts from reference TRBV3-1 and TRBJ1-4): DTAVSQTPKYLVTQMGNDKSIKCEQNLGHDTMYWYKQDSKKFLKIMFSYNNKELIINETVPNRFSPKSPDKAHLNLHINSLELGDSAVYFCASSQQGGNEKLFFGSGTQLSVL.

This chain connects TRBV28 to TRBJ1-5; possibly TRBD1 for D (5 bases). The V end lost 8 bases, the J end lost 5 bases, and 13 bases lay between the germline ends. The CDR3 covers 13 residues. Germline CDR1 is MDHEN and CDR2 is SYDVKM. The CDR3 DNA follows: TGTGCCAGCTACCCAGGGCGGCATCAGCCCCAGCATTTT. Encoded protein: CASYPGRHQPQHF.